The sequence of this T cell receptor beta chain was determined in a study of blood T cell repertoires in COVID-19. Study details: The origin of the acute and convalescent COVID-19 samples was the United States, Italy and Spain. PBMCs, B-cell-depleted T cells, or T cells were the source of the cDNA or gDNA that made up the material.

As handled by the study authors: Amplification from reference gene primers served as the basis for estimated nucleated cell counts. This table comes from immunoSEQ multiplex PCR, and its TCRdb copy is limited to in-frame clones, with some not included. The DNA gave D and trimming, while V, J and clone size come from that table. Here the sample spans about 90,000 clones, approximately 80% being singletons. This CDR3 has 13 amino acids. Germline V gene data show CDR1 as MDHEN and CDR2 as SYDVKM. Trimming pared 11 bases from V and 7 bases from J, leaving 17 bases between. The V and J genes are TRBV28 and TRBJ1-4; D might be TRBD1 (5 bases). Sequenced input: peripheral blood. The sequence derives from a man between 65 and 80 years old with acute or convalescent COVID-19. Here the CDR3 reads CAEEGQGSEKLFF. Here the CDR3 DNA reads TGTGCCGAGGAGGGGCAGGGAAGTGAAAAACTGTTTTTT.